The 6 T cell receptor beta chains listed next were all sequenced from one sample in a study of control samples from healthy donors and cancer patients. Data came from immunoSEQ multiplex PCR; TCRdb stores just in-frame clones and leaves some out. Of approximately 120,000 clones listed, 80% to 90% are singletons. Sample: blood. These receptor sequences come from a man in his sixties in good health.

V usage is TRBV18 and J usage is TRBJ2-1, with 11 positions matching TRBD2. V shed 3 bases and J 3 bases; nucleotides not matched to a gene: 4. CDR3 length: 16 amino acids. The germline V gene has CDR1 KGHSH and CDR2 LQKENI. The CDR3 bases are TGTGCCAGCTCACCGGTTAGCGGGGGGGGCTACAATGAGCAGTTCTTC. This sequence encodes CASSPVSGGGYNEQFF.

The chain joins TRBV11-3 to TRBJ1-5; a possible D gene is TRBD1 (5 bases). Germline CDR1 reads SGHNT; CDR2 reads YENEEA. This CDR3 region has 16 residues. Trimming removed 5 bases at V and 0 bases at J, with 14 bases between. The chain's CDR3 is CASSPPYGGSNQPQHF. The CDR3 nucleotides are TGTGCCAGCAGCCCCCCTTATGGGGGTAGCAATCAGCCCCAGCATTTT.

This clone has more than one count but fewer than ten. The chain is built from TRBV24-1 and TRBJ1-2, with a tentative D call TRBD1 (5 bases). The CDR3 loop spans 15 amino acids. Per germline, CDR1 KGHDR and CDR2 SFDVKD. Deletions cut 2 bases from V and 8 bases from J, with 17 bases between. The CDR3 DNA reads TGTGCCACCAGTGATTATAAACAAGGGGAGGACGGCTACACCTTC. Its protein is CATSDYKQGEDGYTF.

The V gene is TRBV2, the J gene TRBJ1-1, with D unresolved. The germline V gene has CDR1 SNHLY and CDR2 FYNNEI. The CDR3 runs 15 residues. V was cut by 3 bases and J by 5 bases, with 16 bases left in between. The CDR3 sequence is CASSEFGSSRTEAFF. The CDR3 coding sequence is TGTGCCAGCAGTGAGTTTGGCAGTTCGAGGACTGAAGCTTTCTTT. The entire variable domain, with the rest obtained from reference TRBV2 and TRBJ1-1, is as follows: EPEVTQTPSHQVTQMGQEVILRCVPISNHLYFYWYRQILGQKVEFLVSFYNNEISEKSEIFDDQFSVERPDGSNFTLKIRSTKLEDSAMYFCASSEFGSSRTEAFFGQGTRLTVV.

The chain carries TRBV5-1 and TRBJ2-3; the D is unclear. From germline, CDR1 is SGHRS and CDR2 YFSETQ. This CDR3 comprises 15 residues. Between the trimmed V and J ends, which lost 2 bases and 8 bases, there was a span of 18 bases. The CDR3 here is CASSFEGGTIGTQYF. For the CDR3, the DNA is TGCGCCAGCAGCTTCGAAGGCGGAACCATCGGTACGCAGTATTTT.

The chain has TRBV4-1 and TRBJ1-1; the D is unclear. The length of the CDR3 is 11 residues. V lost 1 base and J 5 bases, leaving 2 bases between the germline ends. Germline V gene sequence: CDR1 MGHRA, CDR2 YSYEKL. The CDR3 coding sequence is TGCGCCAGCAGCCAAGGGACTGAAGCTTTCTTT. This codes for CASSQGTEAFF.